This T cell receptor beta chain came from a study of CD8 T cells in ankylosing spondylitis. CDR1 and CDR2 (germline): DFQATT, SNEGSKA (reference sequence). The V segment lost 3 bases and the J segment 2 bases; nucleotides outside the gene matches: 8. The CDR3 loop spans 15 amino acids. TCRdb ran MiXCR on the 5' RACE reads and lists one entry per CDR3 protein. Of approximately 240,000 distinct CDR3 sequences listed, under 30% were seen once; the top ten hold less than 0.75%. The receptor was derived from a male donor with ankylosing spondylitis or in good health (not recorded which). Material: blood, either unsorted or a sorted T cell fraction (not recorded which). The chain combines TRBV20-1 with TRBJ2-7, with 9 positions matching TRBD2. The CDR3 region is CSASGRRGGTYEQYF. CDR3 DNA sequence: TGCAGTGCTAGCGGACGGCGGGGGGGAACCTACGAGCAGTACTTC.